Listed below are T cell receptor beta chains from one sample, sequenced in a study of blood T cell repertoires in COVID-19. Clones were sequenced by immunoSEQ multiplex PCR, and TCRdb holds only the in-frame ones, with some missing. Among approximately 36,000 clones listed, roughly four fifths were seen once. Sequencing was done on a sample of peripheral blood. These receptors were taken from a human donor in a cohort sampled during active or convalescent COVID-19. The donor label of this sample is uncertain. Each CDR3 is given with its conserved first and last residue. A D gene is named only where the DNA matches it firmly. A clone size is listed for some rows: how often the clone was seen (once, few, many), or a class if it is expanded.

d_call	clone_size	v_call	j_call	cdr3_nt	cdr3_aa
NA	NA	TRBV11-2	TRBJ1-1	TGTGCCAGCAGCCACGAGCGGGGGCCGACTGAAGCTTTCTTT	CASSHERGPTEAFF
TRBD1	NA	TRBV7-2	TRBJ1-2	TGTGCCAGCAGCTCGTCCGGACAGGCCTATGGCTACACCTTC	CASSSSGQAYGYTF
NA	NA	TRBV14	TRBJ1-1	TGTGCCAGCAGCCTACAGACGAACACTGAAGCTTTCTTT	CASSLQTNTEAFF
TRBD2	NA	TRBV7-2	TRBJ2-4	TGTGCCAGCAGCAACAGCGGGAGGGCCAAAAACATTCAGTACTTC	CASSNSGRAKNIQYF
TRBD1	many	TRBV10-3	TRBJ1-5	TGTGCCATCAGTGAGTCGGGGACAGGCAGCAATCAGCCCCAGCATTTT	CAISESGTGSNQPQHF
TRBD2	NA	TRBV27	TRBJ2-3	TGTGCCAGCGGTCTGTCGGGGGGGACAGATACGCAGTATTTT	CASGLSGGTDTQYF
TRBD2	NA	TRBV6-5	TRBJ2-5	TGTGCCAGCAGTTACGGACTAGCGGGAGAAGAGACCCAGTACTTC	CASSYGLAGEETQYF
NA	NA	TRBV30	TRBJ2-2	TGTGCCTGGAGTGGGGGTAGCGCGCCCACCGGGGAGCTGTTTTTT	CAWSGGSAPTGELFF
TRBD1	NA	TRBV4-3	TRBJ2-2	TGCGCCAGCAGCCGGGAGAAGGGACAGTCAAGCACCGGGGAGCTGTTTTTT	CASSREKGQSSTGELFF
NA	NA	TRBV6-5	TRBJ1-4	TGTGCCAGCTCCCGGGCTAATGAAAAACTGTTTTTT	CASSRANEKLFF
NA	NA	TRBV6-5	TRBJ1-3	TGTGCCAGCAGTCGCGGACAGTCTGGAAACACCATATATTTT	CASSRGQSGNTIYF
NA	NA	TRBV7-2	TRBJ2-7	TGTGCCAGCAGCGCACTAGATTTCGACGAGCAGTACTTC	CASSALDFDEQYF
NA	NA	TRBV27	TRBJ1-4	TGTGCCAGCTCAAGTTTAGGAGGAGGTAACGAAAAACTGTTTTTT	CASSSLGGGNEKLFF
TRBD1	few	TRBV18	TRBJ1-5	TGTGCCAGCTCACCCGGCGGGACAGGGAATCAGCCCCAGCATTTT	CASSPGGTGNQPQHF
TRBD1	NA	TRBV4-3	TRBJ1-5	TGCGCCAGCAGCCAAGTCACAGGGGTCGGGCAGCCCCAGCATTTT	CASSQVTGVGQPQHF
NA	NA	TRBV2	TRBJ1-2	TGTGCCAGCGAGCTAGCCAACTATGGCTACACCTTC	CASELANYGYTF
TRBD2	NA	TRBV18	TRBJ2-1	TGTGCCAGCTCACCACTTTCAGCCGGGACTAGCGGGAGGTACAATGAGCAGTTCTTC	CASSPLSAGTSGRYNEQFF
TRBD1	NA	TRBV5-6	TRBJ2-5	TGTGCCAGCAGCTTGGGGACAGGGTCCCAAGAGACCCAGTACTTC	CASSLGTGSQETQYF
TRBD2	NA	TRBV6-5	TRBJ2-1	TGTGCCAGCAGTTACTCGGGTGGGAGGGCCACGAATGAGCAGTTCTTC	CASSYSGGRATNEQFF
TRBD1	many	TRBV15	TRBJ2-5	TGTGCCACCAGCAGCACAGGGGGAGAGACCCAGTACTTC	CATSSTGGETQYF
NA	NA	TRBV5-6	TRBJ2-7	TGTGCCAGCAGCTTTTCCACTGGGAGCTCCTACGAGCAGTACTTC	CASSFSTGSSYEQYF
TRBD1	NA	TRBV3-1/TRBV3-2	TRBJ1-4	TGTGCCAGCACCCGGGACAGAAATGAAAAACTGTTTTTT	CASTRDRNEKLFF
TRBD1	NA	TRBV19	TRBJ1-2	TGTGCCAGTAGTCCCGACAGGGGTTCTGGCTACACCTTC	CASSPDRGSGYTF
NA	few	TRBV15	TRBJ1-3	TGTGCCACCAGCAGAGTTCACAGCTCCTCTGGAAACACCATATATTTT	CATSRVHSSSGNTIYF
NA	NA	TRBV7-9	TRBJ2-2	TGTGCCAGGGCGGCAGCTACTTCCACCGGGGAGCTGTTTTTT	CARAAATSTGELFF
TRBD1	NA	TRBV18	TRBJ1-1	TGTGCCAGCTCAGACAGGGCTACTGAAGCTTTCTTT	CASSDRATEAFF
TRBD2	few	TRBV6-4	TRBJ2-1	TGTGCCAGCAGTGAGGCGACTAGCGGCCAGCAGTTCTTC	CASSEATSGQQFF
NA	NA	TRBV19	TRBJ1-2	TGTGCCAGTAGTATTGCAGGGGTCGTTGAAGGCTACACCTTC	CASSIAGVVEGYTF
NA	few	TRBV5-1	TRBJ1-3	TGCGCCAGCCGGAGGGCTGCTGGAAACACCATATATTTT	CASRRAAGNTIYF
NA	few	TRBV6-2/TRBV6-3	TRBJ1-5	TGTGCCAGCAGCACCGAAAGGAGTCAGCCCCAGCATTTT	CASSTERSQPQHF
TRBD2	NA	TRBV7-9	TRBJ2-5	TGTGCCAGCAGCTTTGCTAGCGGGACAGAGACCCAGTACTTC	CASSFASGTETQYF
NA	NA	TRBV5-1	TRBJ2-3	TGCGCCAGCAGCATTCTGTCTCCTAGCACAGATACGCAGTATTTT	CASSILSPSTDTQYF
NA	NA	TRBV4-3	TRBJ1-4	TGCGCCAGCAGCCAAGGCGTAACTAATGAAAAACTGTTTTTT	CASSQGVTNEKLFF
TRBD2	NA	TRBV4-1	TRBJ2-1	TGCGCCAGCAGCCAAGAGGCTAGCGGGAGGGCCAGGAGGTCCTACAATGAGCAGTTCTTC	CASSQEASGRARRSYNEQFF
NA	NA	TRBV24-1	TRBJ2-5	TGTGCCACCAGGATCCCTCGAGCCCATCCCCGCCCTTGGGAGGAGACCCAGTACTTC	CATRIPRAHPRPWEETQYF
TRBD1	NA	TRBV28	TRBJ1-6	TGTGCCAGCAGTCTACCGGGACAGACATATAATTCACCCCTCCACTTT	CASSLPGQTYNSPLHF
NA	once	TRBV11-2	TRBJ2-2	TGTGCCAGCAGCTTCGGGGACATCTTCACCGGGGAGCTGTTTTTT	CASSFGDIFTGELFF
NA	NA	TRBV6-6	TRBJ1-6	TGTGCCAGCAGTTACCTAACAGGGTTTAATTCACCCCTCCACTTT	CASSYLTGFNSPLHF
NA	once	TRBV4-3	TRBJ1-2	TGCGCCAGCAGCCACTTCCTGGGCCAGACGGCTGGCTACACCTTC	CASSHFLGQTAGYTF
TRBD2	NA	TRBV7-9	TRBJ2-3	TGTGCCAGCAGCCCGCAAGGCGGGAGGACAGATACGCAGTATTTT	CASSPQGGRTDTQYF
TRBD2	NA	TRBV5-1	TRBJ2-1	TGCGCCAGCCTAGCGGGAGGGCCCTCCTCCAGCGAGCAGTTCTTC	CASLAGGPSSSEQFF